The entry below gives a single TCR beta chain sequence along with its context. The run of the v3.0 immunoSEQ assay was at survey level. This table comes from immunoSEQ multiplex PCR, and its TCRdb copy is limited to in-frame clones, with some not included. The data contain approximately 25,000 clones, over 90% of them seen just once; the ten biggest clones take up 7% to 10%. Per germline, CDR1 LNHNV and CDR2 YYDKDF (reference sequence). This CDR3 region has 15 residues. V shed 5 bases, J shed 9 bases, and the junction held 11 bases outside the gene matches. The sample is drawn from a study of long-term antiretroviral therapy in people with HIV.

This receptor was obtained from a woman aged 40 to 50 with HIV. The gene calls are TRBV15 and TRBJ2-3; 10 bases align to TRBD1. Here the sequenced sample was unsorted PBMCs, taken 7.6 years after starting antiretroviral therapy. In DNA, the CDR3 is TGTGCCACCAGCGCGGATCCGGGACAGGGGATAACGCAGTATTTT. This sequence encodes CATSADPGQGITQYF.